These T cell receptor beta chains were read from a single sample in a study of blood T cells in healthy people across ages. Each CDR3 protein gets one entry after TCRdb re-called the 5' RACE reads with MiXCR. The sample carries about 800,000 distinct CDR3 sequences, about 45% recorded once. The sequencing input was blood. The receptors shown here come from a man of 80 years or more in good health. The conserved cysteine and the conserved F or W are not part of the CDR3 here. A D gene is named only where the DNA matches it firmly.

v_call,d_call,cdr3_aa
TRBV5-1,TRBD1,ASRLSPGQGGETQY
TRBV27,-,ASSTRQLREAF
TRBV4-2,TRBD2,ASSQGGTSGRVEQF
TRBV20-1,TRBD2,SATTSGRGEQY
TRBV10-3,TRBD1,AISLTGDQETQY
TRBV11-2,-,ASSPGTGKETQY
TRBV20-1,TRBD2,SARTPGTSGIETQY
TRBV6-2/TRBV6-3,-,ASSSTRDTVYEQY
TRBV20-1,-,SARFPSSYEQY
TRBV25-1,-,ASNKGVGVSYNEQY
TRBV4-3,-,ASSQGQGPSYEQY
TRBV7-2,TRBD2,ASSRDVGGTGELF
TRBV10-3,TRBD2,AISELSSGRDEQF
TRBV20-1,-,SAPPLGQYNEQF
TRBV12-3/TRBV12-4,-,ASRHRASNTGELF
TRBV11-3,-,ASGWNNEQF
TRBV14,-,AGSQDQGLASSYEQY
TRBV5-6,-,ASSEGPTSTDTQY
TRBV2,TRBD1,ASRTGTGAYEQY
TRBV14,-,ACSQDGQVIQETQY
TRBV28,-,ASSLWGSGEQPQH
TRBV20-1,-,SARDAGASKTQY
TRBV20-1,TRBD2,SASDSGRLSNEQF
TRBV6-2/TRBV6-3,TRBD2,ASRVPGLAFYEQY
TRBV10-2,TRBD2,ASSEGLAGGPRGEQY
TRBV10-3,-,AISGGAYEQY
TRBV7-8,TRBD2,ASSSWTSYEQF
TRBV7-8,-,ASSQMRGGYGYT
TRBV29-1,-,SVELRQGDEQF
TRBV21-1,-,ASSKGGGKNIQY
TRBV20-1,TRBD2,SASSLLAGNEQF
TRBV5-1,-,AGSSSVRETQY
TRBV4-3,-,ASSQERRGGGANVLT
TRBV10-3,TRBD1,AISPGQESQY
TRBV5-1,-,ASSLENTGGTQY
TRBV20-1,-,SASGLQETQF
TRBV28,TRBD1,ASSFVASGTGLHNEQY
TRBV20-1,TRBD1,SASSLRGLRETQY
TRBV15,TRBD2,ATSREGAGVNNEQF
TRBV5-1,TRBD1,ASSAGTGLTYGYT
TRBV6-2/TRBV6-3,-,ASHQDWSTDTQY
TRBV3-1,-,ASSQVGGFETLH
TRBV7-2,TRBD2,ASSYPGTNYEQY
TRBV4-3,-,ASSQDSGTDTQY
TRBV4-1,-,ASSQEGDSTDTQY
TRBV20-1,TRBD2,SARALAGGPLTVEQY
TRBV5-6,TRBD1,ASTTGTGGNNEKLF
TRBV28,-,ASSLRAREQF
TRBV5-1,TRBD2,ASSLEGGSITYEQY
TRBV7-9,TRBD2,ASSWTSETQY
TRBV29-1,TRBD1,SVRDRDSWGTQY
TRBV28,-,ASRGSGGTQY
TRBV29-1,TRBD1,SVGAQGEF
TRBV24-1,-,ATSDADSGSYNEQF
TRBV7-2,TRBD2,ASYRGLAGEGEQF
TRBV7-2,TRBD1,ASSFGQGSAQEQY
TRBV6-5,TRBD1,ASSWDREYTQY
TRBV12-3/TRBV12-4,TRBD1,ASSPGQLLSKYEQY
TRBV29-1,-,SVGAAGTDTQY
TRBV4-2,-,ASSQDVAVAREETQY